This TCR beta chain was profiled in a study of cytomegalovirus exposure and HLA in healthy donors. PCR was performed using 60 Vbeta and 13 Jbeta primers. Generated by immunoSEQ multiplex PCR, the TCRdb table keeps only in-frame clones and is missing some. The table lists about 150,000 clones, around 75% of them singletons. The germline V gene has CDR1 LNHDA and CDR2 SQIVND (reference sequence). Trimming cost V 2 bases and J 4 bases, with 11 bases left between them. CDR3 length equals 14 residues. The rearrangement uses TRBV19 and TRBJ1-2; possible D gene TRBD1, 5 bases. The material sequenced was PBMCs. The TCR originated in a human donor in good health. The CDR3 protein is CASSISGAVYGYTF. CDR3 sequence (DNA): TGTGCCAGTAGTATATCTGGGGCAGTCTATGGCTACACCTTC.